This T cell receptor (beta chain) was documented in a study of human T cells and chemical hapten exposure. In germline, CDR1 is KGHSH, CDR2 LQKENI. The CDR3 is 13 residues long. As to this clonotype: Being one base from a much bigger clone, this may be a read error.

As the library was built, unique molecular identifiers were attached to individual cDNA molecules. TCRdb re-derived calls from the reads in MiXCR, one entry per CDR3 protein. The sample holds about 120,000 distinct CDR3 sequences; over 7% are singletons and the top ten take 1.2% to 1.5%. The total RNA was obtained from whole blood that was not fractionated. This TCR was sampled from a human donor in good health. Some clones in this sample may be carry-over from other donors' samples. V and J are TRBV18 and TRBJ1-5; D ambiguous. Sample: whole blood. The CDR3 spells CDSSHVRSQPQHF. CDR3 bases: TGTGACAGCTCACACGTACGTAGTCAGCCCCAGCATTTT.